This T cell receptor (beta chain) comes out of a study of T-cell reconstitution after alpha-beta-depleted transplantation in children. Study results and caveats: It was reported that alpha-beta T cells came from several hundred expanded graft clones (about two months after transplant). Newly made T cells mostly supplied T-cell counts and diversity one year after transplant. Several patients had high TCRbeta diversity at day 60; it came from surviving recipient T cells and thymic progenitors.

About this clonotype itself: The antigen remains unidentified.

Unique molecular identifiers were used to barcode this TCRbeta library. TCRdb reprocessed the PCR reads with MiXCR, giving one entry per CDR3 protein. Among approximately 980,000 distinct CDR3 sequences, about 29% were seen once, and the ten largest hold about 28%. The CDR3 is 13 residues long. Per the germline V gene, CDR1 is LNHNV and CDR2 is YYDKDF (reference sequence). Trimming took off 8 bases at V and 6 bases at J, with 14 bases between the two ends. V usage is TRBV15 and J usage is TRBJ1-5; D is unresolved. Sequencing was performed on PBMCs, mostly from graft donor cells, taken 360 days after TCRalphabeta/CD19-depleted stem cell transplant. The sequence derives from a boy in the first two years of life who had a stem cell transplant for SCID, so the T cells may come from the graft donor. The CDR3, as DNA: TGTGCCACCGCCGTGGATTTTAGTCAGCCCCAGCATTTT. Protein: CATAVDFSQPQHF.